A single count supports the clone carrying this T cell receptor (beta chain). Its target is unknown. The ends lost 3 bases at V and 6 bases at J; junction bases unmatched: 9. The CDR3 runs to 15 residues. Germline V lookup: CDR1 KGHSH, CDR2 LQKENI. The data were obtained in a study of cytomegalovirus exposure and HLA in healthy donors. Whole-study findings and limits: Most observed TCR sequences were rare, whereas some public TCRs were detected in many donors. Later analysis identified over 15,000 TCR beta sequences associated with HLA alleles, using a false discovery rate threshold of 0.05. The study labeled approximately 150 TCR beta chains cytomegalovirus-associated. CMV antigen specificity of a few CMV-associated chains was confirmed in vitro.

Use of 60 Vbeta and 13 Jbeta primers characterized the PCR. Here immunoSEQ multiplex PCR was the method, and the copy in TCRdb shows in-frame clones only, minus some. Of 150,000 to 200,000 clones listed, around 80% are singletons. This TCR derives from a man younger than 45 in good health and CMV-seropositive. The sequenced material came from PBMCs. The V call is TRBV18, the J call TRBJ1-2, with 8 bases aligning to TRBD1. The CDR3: CASSPRGRGRHGYTF. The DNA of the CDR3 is TGTGCCAGCTCACCCCGAGGCAGGGGGCGGCATGGCTACACCTTC.